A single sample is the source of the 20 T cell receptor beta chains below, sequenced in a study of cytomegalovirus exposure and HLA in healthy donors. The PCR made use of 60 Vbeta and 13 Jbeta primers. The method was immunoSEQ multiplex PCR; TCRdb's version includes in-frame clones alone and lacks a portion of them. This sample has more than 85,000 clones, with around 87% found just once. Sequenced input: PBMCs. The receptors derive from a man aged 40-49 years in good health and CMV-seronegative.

CDR3 DNA: TGTGCCAGCGGGGGACAGTACCCTAACTATGGCTACACCTTC. It is translated as CASGGQYPNYGYTF. This chain joins TRBV2 and TRBJ1-2; 7 nucleotides agree with TRBD1. The germline V gene encodes CDR1 SNHLY and CDR2 FYNNEI. CDR3 length: 14 amino acids. Losses at the gene ends were 8 bases for V and 0 bases for J; bases not matched to a gene: 6.

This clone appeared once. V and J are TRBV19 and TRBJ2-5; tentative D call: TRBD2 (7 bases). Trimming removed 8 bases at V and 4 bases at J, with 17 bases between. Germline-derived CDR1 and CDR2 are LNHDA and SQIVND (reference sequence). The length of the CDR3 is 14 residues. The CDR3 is CASATGGLGETQYF. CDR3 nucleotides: TGTGCCAGTGCTACGGGGGGCCTAGGAGAGACCCAGTACTTC.

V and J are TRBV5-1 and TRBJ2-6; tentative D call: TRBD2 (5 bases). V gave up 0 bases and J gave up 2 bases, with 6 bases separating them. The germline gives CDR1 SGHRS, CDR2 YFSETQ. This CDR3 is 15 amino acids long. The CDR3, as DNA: TGCGCCAGCAGCTTGGCCGGGACTGGGGCCAACGTCCTGACTTTC. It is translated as CASSLAGTGANVLTF.

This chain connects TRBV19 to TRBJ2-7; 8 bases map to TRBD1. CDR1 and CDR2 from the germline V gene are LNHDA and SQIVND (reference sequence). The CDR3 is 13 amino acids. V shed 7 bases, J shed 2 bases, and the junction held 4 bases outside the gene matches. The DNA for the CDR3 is TGTGCCAGTACCAGGGGGCCCCCCTACGAGCAGTACTTC. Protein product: CASTRGPPYEQYF.

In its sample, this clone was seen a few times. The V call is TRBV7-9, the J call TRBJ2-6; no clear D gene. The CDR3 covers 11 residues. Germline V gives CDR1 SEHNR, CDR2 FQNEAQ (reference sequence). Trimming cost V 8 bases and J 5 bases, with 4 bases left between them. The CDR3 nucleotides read TGTGCCAGCGAGAGGGCCAACGTCCTGACTTTC. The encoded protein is CASERANVLTF. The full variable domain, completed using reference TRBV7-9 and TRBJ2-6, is DTGVSQNPRHKITKRGQNVTFRCDPISEHNRLYWYRQTLGQGPEFLTYFQNEAQLEKSRLLSDRFSAERPKGSFSTLEIQRTEQGDSAMYLCASERANVLTFGAGSRLTVL.

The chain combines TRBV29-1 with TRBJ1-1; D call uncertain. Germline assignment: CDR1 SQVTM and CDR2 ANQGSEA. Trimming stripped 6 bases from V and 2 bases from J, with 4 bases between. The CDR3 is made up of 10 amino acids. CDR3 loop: CSVANTEAFF. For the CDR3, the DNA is TGCAGCGTGGCAAACACTGAAGCTTTCTTT.

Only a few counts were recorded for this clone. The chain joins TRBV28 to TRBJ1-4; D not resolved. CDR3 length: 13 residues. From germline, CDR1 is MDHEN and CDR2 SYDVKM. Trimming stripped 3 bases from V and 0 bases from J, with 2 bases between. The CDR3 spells CASSFTTNEKLFF. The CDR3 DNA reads TGTGCCAGCAGTTTTACAACTAATGAAAAACTGTTTTTT.

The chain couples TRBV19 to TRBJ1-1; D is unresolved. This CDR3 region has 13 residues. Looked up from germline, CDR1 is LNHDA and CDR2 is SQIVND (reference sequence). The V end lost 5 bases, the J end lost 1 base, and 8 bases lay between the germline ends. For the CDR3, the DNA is TGTGCCAGTAGTGCCTTCGGGAACACTGAAGCTTTCTTT. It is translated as CASSAFGNTEAFF. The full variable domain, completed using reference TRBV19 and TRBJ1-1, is DGGITQSPKYLFRKEGQNVTLSCEQNLNHDAMYWYRQDPGQGLRLIYYSQIVNDFQKGDIAEGYSVSREKKESFPLTVTSAQKNPTAFYLCASSAFGNTEAFFGQGTRLTVV.

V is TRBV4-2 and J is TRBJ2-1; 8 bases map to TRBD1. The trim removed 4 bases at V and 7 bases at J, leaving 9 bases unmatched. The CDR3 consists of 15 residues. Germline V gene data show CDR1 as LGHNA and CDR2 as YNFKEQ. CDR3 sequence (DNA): TGTGCCAGCAGCCCGGGGACAGGTAAAGGGAATGAGCAGTTCTTC. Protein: CASSPGTGKGNEQFF.

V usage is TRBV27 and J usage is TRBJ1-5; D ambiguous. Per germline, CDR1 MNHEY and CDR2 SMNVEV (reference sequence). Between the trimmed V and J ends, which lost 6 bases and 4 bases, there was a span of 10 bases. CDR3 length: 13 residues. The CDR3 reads CASSPGGNQPQHF. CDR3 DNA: TGTGCCAGCAGCCCGGGAGGGAATCAGCCCCAGCATTTT.

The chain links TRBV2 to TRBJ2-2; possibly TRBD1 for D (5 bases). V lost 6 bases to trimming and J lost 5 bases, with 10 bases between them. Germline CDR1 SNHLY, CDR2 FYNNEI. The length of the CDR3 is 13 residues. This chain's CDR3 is CASSVDRTGELFF. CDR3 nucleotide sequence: TGTGCCAGCAGCGTTGACAGAACCGGGGAGCTGTTTTTT. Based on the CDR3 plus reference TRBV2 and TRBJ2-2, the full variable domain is EPEVTQTPSHQVTQMGQEVILRCVPISNHLYFYWYRQILGQKVEFLVSFYNNEISEKSEIFDDQFSVERPDGSNFTLKIRSTKLEDSAMYFCASSVDRTGELFFGEGSRLTVL.

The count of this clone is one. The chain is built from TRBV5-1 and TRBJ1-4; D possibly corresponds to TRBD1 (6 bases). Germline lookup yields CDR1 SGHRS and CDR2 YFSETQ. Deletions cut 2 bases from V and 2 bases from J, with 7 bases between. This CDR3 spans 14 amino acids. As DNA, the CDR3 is TGCGCCAGCAGCTTTGGACAGACTAATGAAAAACTGTTTTTT. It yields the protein CASSFGQTNEKLFF.

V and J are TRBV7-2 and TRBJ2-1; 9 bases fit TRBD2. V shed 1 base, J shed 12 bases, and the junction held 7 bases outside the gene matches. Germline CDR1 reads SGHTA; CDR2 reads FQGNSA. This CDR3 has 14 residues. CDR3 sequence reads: CASSLGGGADAQFF. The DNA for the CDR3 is TGTGCCAGCAGCTTAGGCGGGGGGGCGGATGCGCAGTTCTTC.

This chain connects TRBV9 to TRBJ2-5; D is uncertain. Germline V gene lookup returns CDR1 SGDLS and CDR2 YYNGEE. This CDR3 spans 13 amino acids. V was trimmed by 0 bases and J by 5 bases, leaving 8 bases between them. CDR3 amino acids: CASSVEPKETQYF. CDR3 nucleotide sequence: TGTGCCAGCAGCGTAGAGCCAAAGGAGACCCAGTACTTC.

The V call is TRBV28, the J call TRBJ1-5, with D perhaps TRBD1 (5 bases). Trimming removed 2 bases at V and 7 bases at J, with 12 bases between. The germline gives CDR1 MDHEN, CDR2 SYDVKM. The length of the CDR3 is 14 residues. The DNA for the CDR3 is TGTGCCAGCAGTTTAAGCCAGGGTAAGCAGCCCCAGCATTTT. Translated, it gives CASSLSQGKQPQHF. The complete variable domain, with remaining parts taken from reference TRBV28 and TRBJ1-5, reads DVKVTQSSRYLVKRTGEKVFLECVQDMDHENMFWYRQDPGLGLRLIYFSYDVKMKEKGDIPEGYSVSREKKERFSLILESASTNQTSMYLCASSLSQGKQPQHFGDGTRLSIL.

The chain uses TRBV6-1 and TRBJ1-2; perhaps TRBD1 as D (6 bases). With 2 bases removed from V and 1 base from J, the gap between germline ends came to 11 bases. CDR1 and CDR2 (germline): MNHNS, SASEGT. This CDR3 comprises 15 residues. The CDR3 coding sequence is TGTGCCAGCAGTGAAACTGGGACAAGTAACTATGGCTACACCTTC. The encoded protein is CASSETGTSNYGYTF.

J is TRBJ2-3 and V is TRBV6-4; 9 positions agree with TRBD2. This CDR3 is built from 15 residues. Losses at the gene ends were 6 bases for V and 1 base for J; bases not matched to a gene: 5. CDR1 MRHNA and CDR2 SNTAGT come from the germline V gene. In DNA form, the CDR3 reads TGTGCCAGCAGCCTCGGCGGGGGGGGCACAGATACGCAGTATTTT. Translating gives CASSLGGGGTDTQYF.

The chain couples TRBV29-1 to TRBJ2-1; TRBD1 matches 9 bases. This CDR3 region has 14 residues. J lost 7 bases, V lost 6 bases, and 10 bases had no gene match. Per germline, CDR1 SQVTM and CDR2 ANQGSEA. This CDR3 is CSVAPGQGRNEQFF. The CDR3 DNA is TGCAGCGTGGCCCCGGGACAGGGTAGAAATGAGCAGTTCTTC.

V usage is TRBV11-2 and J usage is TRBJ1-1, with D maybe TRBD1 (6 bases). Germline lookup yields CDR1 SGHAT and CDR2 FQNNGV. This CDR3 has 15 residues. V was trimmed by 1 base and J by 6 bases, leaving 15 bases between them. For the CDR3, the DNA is TGTGCCAGCAGCTTAGTGCAGGGGCAAAGTTCTGAAGCTTTCTTT. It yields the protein CASSLVQGQSSEAFF.

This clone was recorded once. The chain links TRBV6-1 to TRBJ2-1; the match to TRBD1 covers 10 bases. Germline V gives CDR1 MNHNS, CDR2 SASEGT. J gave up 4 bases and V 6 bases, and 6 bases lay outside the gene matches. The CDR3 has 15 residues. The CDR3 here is CASSQTGGAYNEQFF. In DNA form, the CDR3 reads TGTGCCAGCAGCCAGACAGGGGGCGCGTACAATGAGCAGTTCTTC.